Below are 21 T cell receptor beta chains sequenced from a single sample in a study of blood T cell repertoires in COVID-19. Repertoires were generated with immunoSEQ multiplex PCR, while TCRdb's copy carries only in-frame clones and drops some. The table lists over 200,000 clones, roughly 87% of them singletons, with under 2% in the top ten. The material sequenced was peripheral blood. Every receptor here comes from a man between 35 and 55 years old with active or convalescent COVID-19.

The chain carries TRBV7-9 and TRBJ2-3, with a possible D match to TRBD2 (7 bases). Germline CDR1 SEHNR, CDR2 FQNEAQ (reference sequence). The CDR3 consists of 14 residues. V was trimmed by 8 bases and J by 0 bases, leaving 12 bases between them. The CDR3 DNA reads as TGTGCCAGCGAAAGGGGGGGCAGCACAGATACGCAGTATTTT. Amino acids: CASERGGSTDTQYF.

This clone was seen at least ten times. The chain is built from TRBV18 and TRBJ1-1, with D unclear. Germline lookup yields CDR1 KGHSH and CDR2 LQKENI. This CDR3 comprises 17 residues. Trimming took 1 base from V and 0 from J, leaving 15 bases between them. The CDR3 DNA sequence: TGTGCCAGCTCACCACGAATTAGGCAGGATTTGAACACTGAAGCTTTCTTT. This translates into CASSPRIRQDLNTEAFF.

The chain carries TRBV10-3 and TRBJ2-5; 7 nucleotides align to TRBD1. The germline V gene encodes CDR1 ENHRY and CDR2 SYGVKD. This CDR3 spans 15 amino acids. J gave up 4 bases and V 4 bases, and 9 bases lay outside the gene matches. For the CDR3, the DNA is TGTGCCATCAGTGGGAGACAGGGAAACGGAGAGACCCAGTACTTC. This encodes CAISGRQGNGETQYF.

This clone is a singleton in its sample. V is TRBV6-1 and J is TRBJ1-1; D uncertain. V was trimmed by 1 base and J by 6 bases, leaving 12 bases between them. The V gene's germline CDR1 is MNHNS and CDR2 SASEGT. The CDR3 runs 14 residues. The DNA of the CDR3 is TGTGCCAGCAGTGAAGTTGCGGGGTGGGCTGAAGCTTTCTTT. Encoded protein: CASSEVAGWAEAFF.

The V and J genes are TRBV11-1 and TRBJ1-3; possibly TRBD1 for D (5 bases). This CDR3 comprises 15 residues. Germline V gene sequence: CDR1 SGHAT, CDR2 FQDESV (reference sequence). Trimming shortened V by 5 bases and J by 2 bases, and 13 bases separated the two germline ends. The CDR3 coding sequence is TGTGCCAGCAGCGTCCAGACAGTAGCTGGAAACACCATATATTTT. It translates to CASSVQTVAGNTIYF.

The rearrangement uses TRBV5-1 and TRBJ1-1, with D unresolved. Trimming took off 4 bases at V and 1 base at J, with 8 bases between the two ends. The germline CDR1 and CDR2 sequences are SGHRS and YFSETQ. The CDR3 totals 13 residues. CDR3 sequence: CASSPSGNTEAFF. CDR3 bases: TGCGCCAGCAGCCCCTCGGGGAACACTGAAGCTTTCTTT.

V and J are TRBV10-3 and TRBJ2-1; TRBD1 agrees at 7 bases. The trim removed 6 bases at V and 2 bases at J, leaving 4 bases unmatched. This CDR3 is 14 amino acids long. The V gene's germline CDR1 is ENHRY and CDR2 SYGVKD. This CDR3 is CAIRGGQTYNEQFF. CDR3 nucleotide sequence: TGTGCCATCAGAGGGGGACAGACCTACAATGAGCAGTTCTTC.

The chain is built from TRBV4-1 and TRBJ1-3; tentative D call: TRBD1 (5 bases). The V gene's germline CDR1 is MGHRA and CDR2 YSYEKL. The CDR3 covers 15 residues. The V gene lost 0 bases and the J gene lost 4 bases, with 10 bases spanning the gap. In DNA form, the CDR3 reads TGCGCCAGCAGCCAAGACCTATCAGGGGGAAACACCATATATTTT. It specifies CASSQDLSGGNTIYF.

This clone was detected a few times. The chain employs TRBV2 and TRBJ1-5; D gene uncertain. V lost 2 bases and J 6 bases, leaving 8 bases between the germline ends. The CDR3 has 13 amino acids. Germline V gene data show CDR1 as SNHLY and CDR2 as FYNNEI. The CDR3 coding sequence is TGTGCCAGCAGTGAAAGATCGGGTCAGCCCCAGCATTTT. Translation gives CASSERSGQPQHF. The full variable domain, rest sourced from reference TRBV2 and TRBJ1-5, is EPEVTQTPSHQVTQMGQEVILRCVPISNHLYFYWYRQILGQKVEFLVSFYNNEISEKSEIFDDQFSVERPDGSNFTLKIRSTKLEDSAMYFCASSERSGQPQHFGDGTRLSIL.

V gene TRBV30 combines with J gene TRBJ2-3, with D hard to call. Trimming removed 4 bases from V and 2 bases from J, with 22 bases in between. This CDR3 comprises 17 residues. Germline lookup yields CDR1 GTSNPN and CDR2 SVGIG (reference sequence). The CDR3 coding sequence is TGTGCCTGGACCGGTGGGTTCCCCGAGGAGTTCACAGATACGCAGTATTTT. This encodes CAWTGGFPEEFTDTQYF.

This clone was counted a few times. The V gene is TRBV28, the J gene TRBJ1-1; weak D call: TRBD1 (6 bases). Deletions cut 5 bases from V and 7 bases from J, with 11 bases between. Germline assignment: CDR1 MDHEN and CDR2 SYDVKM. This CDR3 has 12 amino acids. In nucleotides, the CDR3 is TGTGCCAGCAGTCCTGGACAGTTTGAAGCTTTCTTT. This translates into CASSPGQFEAFF.

The CDR3 loop is CASSEVGGVWGEQYF. For the CDR3, the DNA is TGCGCCAGCAGTGAGGTTGGGGGGGTATGGGGCGAGCAGTACTTC. The chain couples TRBV10-1 to TRBJ2-7; 7 bases agree with TRBD2. Trimming cost V 2 bases and J 6 bases; bases outside gene matches: 10. The CDR3 covers 15 residues. Germline V gene lookup returns CDR1 WNHNN and CDR2 SYGVQD (reference sequence).

The CDR3 sequence: CAWDLRRGTQYF. CDR3 bases: TGTGCCTGGGACTTGCGGCGGGGTACGCAGTATTTT. This chain joins TRBV30 and TRBJ2-3, with a possible D match to TRBD2 (6 bases). The CDR3 runs 12 residues. CDR1 GTSNPN and CDR2 SVGIG come from the germline V gene (reference sequence). Trimming removed 5 bases at V and 8 bases at J, with 14 bases between.

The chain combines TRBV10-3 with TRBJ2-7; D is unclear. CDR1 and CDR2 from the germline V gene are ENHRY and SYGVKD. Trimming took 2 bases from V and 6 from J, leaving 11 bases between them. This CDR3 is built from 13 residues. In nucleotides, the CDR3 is TGTGCCATCAGTGAGGCAGGATTCTCCGAGCAGTACTTC. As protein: CAISEAGFSEQYF.

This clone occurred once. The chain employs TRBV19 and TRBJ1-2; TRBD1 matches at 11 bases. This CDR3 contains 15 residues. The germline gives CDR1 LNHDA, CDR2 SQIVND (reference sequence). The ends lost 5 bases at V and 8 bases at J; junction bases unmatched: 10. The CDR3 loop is CASSVGQGALLGYTF. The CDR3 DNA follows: TGTGCCAGTAGTGTCGGACAGGGGGCGTTATTGGGCTACACCTTC.

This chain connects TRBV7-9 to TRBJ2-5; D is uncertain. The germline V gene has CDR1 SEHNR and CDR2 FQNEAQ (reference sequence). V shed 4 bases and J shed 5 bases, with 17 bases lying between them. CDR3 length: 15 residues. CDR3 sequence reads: CASSSTASTRETQYF. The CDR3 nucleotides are TGTGCCAGCAGCTCCACTGCCAGCACCAGGGAGACCCAGTACTTC.

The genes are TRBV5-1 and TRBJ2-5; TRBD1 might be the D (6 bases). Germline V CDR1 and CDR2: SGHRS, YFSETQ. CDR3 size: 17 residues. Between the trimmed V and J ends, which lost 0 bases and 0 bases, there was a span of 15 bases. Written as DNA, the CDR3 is TGCGCCAGCAGCTTGGCCTCCTGGACAGACCACCAAGAGACCCAGTACTTC. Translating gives CASSLASWTDHQETQYF.

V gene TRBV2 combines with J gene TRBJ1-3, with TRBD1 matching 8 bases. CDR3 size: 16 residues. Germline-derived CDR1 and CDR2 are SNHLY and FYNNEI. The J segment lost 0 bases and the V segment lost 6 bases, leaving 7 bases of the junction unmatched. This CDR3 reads CASRERQGSSGNTIYF. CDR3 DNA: TGTGCCAGCAGAGAAAGACAGGGGTCCTCTGGAAACACCATATATTTT. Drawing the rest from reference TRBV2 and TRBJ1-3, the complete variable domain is EPEVTQTPSHQVTQMGQEVILRCVPISNHLYFYWYRQILGQKVEFLVSFYNNEISEKSEIFDDQFSVERPDGSNFTLKIRSTKLEDSAMYFCASRERQGSSGNTIYFGEGSWLTVV.

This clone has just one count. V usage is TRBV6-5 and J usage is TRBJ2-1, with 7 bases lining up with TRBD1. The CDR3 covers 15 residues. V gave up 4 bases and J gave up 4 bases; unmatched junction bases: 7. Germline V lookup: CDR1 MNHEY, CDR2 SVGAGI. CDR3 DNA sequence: TGTGCCAGCAGTTCCCCCAGGGGGATGTACAATGAGCAGTTCTTC. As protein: CASSSPRGMYNEQFF.

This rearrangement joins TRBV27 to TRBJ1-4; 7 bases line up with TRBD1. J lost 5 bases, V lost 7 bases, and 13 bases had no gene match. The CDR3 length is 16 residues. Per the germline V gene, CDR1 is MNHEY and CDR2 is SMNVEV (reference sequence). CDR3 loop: CASTERMGQSNEKLFF. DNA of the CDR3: TGTGCCAGCACTGAACGTATGGGACAGTCGAATGAAAAACTGTTTTTT.

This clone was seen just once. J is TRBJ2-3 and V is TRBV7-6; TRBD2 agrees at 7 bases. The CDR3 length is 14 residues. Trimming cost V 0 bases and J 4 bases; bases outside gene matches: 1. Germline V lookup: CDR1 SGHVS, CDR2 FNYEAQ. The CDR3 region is CASSLAGGADTQYF. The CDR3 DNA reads TGTGCCAGCAGCTTAGCTGGGGGGGCAGATACGCAGTATTTT.